The TCR beta chain under discussion was sequenced for a study of shared clonotypes between healthy human individuals. General study findings and limits: On the whole, naive subsets had larger estimated richness than memory subsets had.

Comment on this clone: Antigen: not known.

Nashville, Tennessee was home to all donors, who were Caucasian adults. TCRdb's table, derived via immunoSEQ multiplex PCR, lists solely in-frame clones and lacks some. The top ten clones hold 0.3% to 0.4% of a sample with approximately 2,000,000 clones, 92% of them seen once. The sample was naive CD4+ T cells from PBMCs. Subset of the sample: CD45RA+ positively selected. The TCR comes from a man aged 18 to 30 in good health. Some clones in this sample may be carry-over from other donors' samples.

CDR3 in DNA: TGCGCCAGCAGCTTGGGAGTGTCGGCAGGGGAGGATGGCTACACCTTC. This codes for CASSLGVSAGEDGYTF. The chain couples TRBV5-1 to TRBJ1-2; D perhaps matches TRBD1 (6 bases). V gave up 0 bases and J gave up 6 bases, with 18 bases separating them. Germline V gene sequence: CDR1 SGHRS, CDR2 YFSETQ. This CDR3 has 16 residues. The complete variable domain, with remaining parts taken from reference TRBV5-1 and TRBJ1-2, reads KAGVTQTPRYLIKTRGQQVTLSCSPISGHRSVSWYQQTPGQGLQFLFEYFSETQRNKGNFPGRFSGRQFSNSRSEMNVSTLELGDSALYLCASSLGVSAGEDGYTFGSGTRLTVV.